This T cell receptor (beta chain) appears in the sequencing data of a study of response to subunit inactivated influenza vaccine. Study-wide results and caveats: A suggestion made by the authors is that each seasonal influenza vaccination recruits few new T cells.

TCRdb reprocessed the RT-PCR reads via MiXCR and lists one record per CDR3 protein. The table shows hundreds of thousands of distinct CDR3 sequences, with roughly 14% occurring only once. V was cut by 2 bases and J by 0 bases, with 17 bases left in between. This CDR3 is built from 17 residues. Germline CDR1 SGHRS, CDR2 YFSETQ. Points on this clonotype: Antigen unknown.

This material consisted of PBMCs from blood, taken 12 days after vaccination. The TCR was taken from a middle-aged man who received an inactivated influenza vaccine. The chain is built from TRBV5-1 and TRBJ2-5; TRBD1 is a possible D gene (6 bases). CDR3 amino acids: CASSFRGPGRNQETQYF. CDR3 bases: TGCGCCAGCAGCTTCAGGGGTCCAGGCAGAAACCAAGAGACCCAGTACTTC.